Listed below are T cell receptor beta chains from one sample, sequenced in a study of CD8 T cells in Susac syndrome. From the immunoSEQ multiplex PCR reads, TCRdb called clonotypes with MiXCR, one entry per CDR3 protein. Of roughly 170,000 distinct CDR3 sequences listed, approximately 94% are singletons. Sequenced input: CD4+ T cells from PBMCs. The receptors stem from a human donor with multiple sclerosis. Each CDR3 is given with its conserved first and last residue. Fields, in order: D gene, J gene, clone size, V gene, CDR3 DNA, CDR3 protein. D genes are given only for firm matches. Some rows mark clone size as missing; the rest say once, few, many or name a class of expanded clone.

. | TRBJ1-4 | . | TRBV27 | TGTGCCAGCAGCCAGACGAGGAGGGGTGAAAAACTGTTTTTT | CASSQTRRGEKLFF
. | TRBJ1-1 | . | TRBV7-3 | TGTGCCAGCAGCACAAGGGACCGATGGAACACTGAAGCTTTCTTT | CASSTRDRWNTEAFF
. | TRBJ2-7 | . | TRBV5-1 | TGCGCCAGCAGCTTGGACGCTGAGGGTTACGAGCAGTACTTC | CASSLDAEGYEQYF
TRBD1 | TRBJ1-5 | . | TRBV5-4 | TGTGCCAGCAGCTTTGGGACAGGGAAAGATCAGCCCCAGCATTTT | CASSFGTGKDQPQHF
TRBD2 | TRBJ2-7 | . | TRBV20-1 | TGCAGTGCTAGAGATAGCGGGTACGAGCAGTACTTC | CSARDSGYEQYF
. | TRBJ1-2 | . | TRBV20-1 | TGCAGTGCTAGAGGGACGGTGACCTATGGCTACACCTTC | CSARGTVTYGYTF
TRBD1 | TRBJ2-7 | . | TRBV5-6 | TGTGCCAGCAGCTTAGGGGGCTCCAGCCACGAGCAGTACTTC | CASSLGGSSHEQYF
. | TRBJ1-2 | . | TRBV30 | TGTGCCTGGAGTGTAAGGCGCGGCACGAACTATGGCTACACCTTC | CAWSVRRGTNYGYTF
. | TRBJ1-5 | . | TRBV28 | TGTGCCAGCAGTGACAGGTCCCCCCGTCAGCCCCAGCATTTT | CASSDRSPRQPQHF
. | TRBJ2-7 | . | TRBV9 | TGTGCCAGCAGCCTTGACTGGTCCTCCTACGAGCAGTACTTC | CASSLDWSSYEQYF
. | TRBJ1-5 | . | TRBV4-3 | TGCGCCAGCAGCCAAGAAAGGGTTAGACAGCCCCAGCATTTT | CASSQERVRQPQHF
TRBD2 | TRBJ2-1 | . | TRBV19 | TGTGCCAGTGGCAGTCCCGGGACTAGCGGGATCAATGAGCAGTTCTTC | CASGSPGTSGINEQFF
. | TRBJ2-5 | . | TRBV18 | TGTGCCAGCTCACCGAGTTACACTCAAGAGACCCAGTACTTC | CASSPSYTQETQYF
TRBD2 | TRBJ2-3 | . | TRBV10-3 | TGTGCCATCAGTGTGACGGGGACTAGCGGTGGTGTTGTCAGCACAGATACGCAGTATTTT | CAISVTGTSGGVVSTDTQYF
TRBD1 | TRBJ1-3 | . | TRBV10-2 | TGCGCCAGCACCCTGGACAGGGCCGGGAACACCATATATTTT | CASTLDRAGNTIYF
. | TRBJ1-1 | . | TRBV29-1 | TGCAGCGTTCACAGGGCCGTGAACACTGAAGCTTTCTTT | CSVHRAVNTEAFF
TRBD2 | TRBJ2-5 | . | TRBV5-1 | TGCGCCAGCAGCGCAGGGACTAGCGGGGGTGAGACCCAGTACTTC | CASSAGTSGGETQYF
. | TRBJ2-5 | . | TRBV30 | TGTGCCTGGAGTGCGGGACATGCCGCGGGAGAGACCCAGTACTTC | CAWSAGHAAGETQYF
. | TRBJ1-2 | . | TRBV28 | TGTGCCAGCAGTATCCTTTCGACGGGGAACTATGGCTACACCTTC | CASSILSTGNYGYTF
. | TRBJ2-7 | . | TRBV5-1 | TGCGCCAGCAGCTGGGGGGGCCTCGAGCAGTACTTC | CASSWGGLEQYF
TRBD1 | TRBJ2-7 | once | TRBV9 | TGTGCCAGCAGCGAAGGGACAGGGGGCTACGAGCAGTACTTC | CASSEGTGGYEQYF
. | TRBJ1-1 | . | TRBV3-1 | TGTGCCAGCAGCCAAGGACAGGCCGTAAGTTTCTTT | CASSQGQAVSFF
TRBD1 | TRBJ1-4 | . | TRBV2 | TGTGCCAGCAGGGGACAGGGTTTTTCGGAAAAACTGTTTTTT | CASRGQGFSEKLFF
TRBD2 | TRBJ2-1 | . | TRBV25-1 | TGTGCCAGCAGTGAAGGGGGGGAAAAAAATGAGCAGTTCTTC | CASSEGGEKNEQFF
. | TRBJ2-7 | . | TRBV2 | TGTGCCAGCAGCCCAGGTTCATCCGAGCAGTACTTC | CASSPGSSEQYF
TRBD2 | TRBJ2-1 | . | TRBV7-2 | TGTGCCAGCAGGGTAGCGGGAGGATACAATGAGCAGTTCTTC | CASRVAGGYNEQFF
. | TRBJ2-3 | . | TRBV27 | TGTGCCAGCAGTTTGAGGGGCCGGGTAGCGGATACGCAGTATTTT | CASSLRGRVADTQYF
. | TRBJ1-4 | . | TRBV12-3/TRBV12-4 | TGTGCCAGCAGTTTTAATAGTGAAAAACTGTTTTTT | CASSFNSEKLFF
TRBD1 | TRBJ2-2 | . | TRBV13 | TGTGCCAGCAGCTTAACAGGGGGCTTGGAGCTGTTTTTT | CASSLTGGLELFF
. | TRBJ2-7 | . | TRBV9 | TGTGCCAGCAGCGGATCGGGGGGCTCCGAGCAGTACTTC | CASSGSGGSEQYF
TRBD2 | TRBJ2-5 | . | TRBV4-3 | TGCGCCAGCAGCCAGAGGGGTCTAGCGGGAGGTGAGACCCAGTACTTC | CASSQRGLAGGETQYF
. | TRBJ1-5 | . | TRBV10-3 | TGTGCCATCAGTGAAAGGGAGGGAGGGCAGCCCCAGCATTTT | CAISEREGGQPQHF
. | TRBJ1-1 | . | TRBV7-9 | TGTGCCAGCAGCTTAGATTCAGGAGTCTGGACTGAAGCTTTCTTT | CASSLDSGVWTEAFF
. | TRBJ1-1 | . | TRBV5-4 | TGTGCCAGCAGCTTGGTTATGGGGATGAACACTGAAGCTTTCTTT | CASSLVMGMNTEAFF
TRBD1 | TRBJ1-3 | . | TRBV5-1 | TGCGCCAGCAGCTCTACAGGGGATGGAAACACCATATATTTT | CASSSTGDGNTIYF